This TCR beta chain was sequenced in a study of shared clonotypes between healthy human individuals. The study's findings and limits: The generation probabilities recorded for non-shared clonotypes fell below those of clonotypes shared by all four donors. Rarefaction curves obtained for sorted subsets showed sequencing incomplete despite large depth.

In the case of this clone: The antigen remains unidentified.

Terminally differentiated effector memory CD45RA+ cells were excluded from the naive CD8 cells, which were CD45RO-negative and positively selected for CCR7. This CDR3 has 12 residues. Trimming cost V 6 bases and J 5 bases, with 11 bases left between them. In germline, CDR1 is SNHLY, CDR2 FYNNEI. Deep level was the assay's run setting. Every immunoSEQ plate was one replicate of a subset's evenly spread DNA. The method was immunoSEQ multiplex PCR; TCRdb's version includes in-frame clones alone and lacks a portion of them. The sample gives roughly 850,000 clones, roughly 96% of which show up once; 0.2% to 0.25% is in the top ten.

This clonotype was obtained from a man younger than 40 in good health. Sequencing was performed on naive CD8+ T cells sorted from blood. The V call is TRBV2, the J call TRBJ2-7; a weak D match, TRBD1 (6 bases). The CDR3 loop reads CASRGTIHEQYF. CDR3 bases: TGTGCCAGCAGGGGGACAATCCACGAGCAGTACTTC.